This TCR beta chain appears in the sequencing data of a study of graft-versus-host responses after intestinal transplantation. This clone was found a few times. The antigen is unknown. TCRdb keeps only in-frame clones here, not all; method: immunoSEQ multiplex PCR. The sample lists approximately 85,000 clones; 80% to 95% were seen once. V shed 1 base and J shed 0 bases, with 7 bases lying between them. This CDR3 spans 14 amino acids. Germline V gene data show CDR1 as LNHDA and CDR2 as SQIVND (reference sequence). The TCR sequence derives from a human donor who was the organ donor for an intestinal transplant. This chain links TRBV19 with TRBJ2-7; D may be TRBD1 (6 bases). The source was unstimulated CD8+ T cells sorted from spleen or lymph node cells, collected before transplant. CDR3 nucleotide sequence: TGTGCCAGTAGTATAGCACAGGGCTCCTACGAGCAGTACTTC. Translated, it gives CASSIAQGSYEQYF.